The 20 T cell receptor beta chains listed next were all sequenced from one sample in a study of blood T cells in healthy people across ages. The authors ran a second PCR of 7 to 11 cycles using a sample-barcoded 5' primer and a J-beta primer mix. Each CDR3 protein gets one entry after TCRdb re-called the 5' RACE reads with MiXCR. The profile shows 850,000 to 1,000,000 distinct CDR3 sequences, roughly 51% of them singletons. The sequenced sample was blood. These receptors came from a woman in her sixties in good health.

This clonotype was counted only a few times. CDR3 DNA sequence: TGTGCCAGCAGCGTAGTGACTAGCGGTAATGAGCAGTTCTTC. Translating gives CASSVVTSGNEQFF. The rearrangement links TRBV9 to TRBJ2-1; 9 bases agree with TRBD2. V lost 0 bases and J lost 7; bases outside the gene matches: 2. Germline loops: CDR1 SGDLS, CDR2 YYNGEE. CDR3 length: 14 residues. Combining the CDR3 with reference TRBV9 and TRBJ2-1 gives the whole variable domain DSGVTQTPKHLITATGQRVTLRCSPRSGDLSVYWYQQSLDQGLQFLIQYYNGEERAKGNILERFSAQQFPDLHSELNLSSLELGDSALYFCASSVVTSGNEQFFGPGTRLTVL.

The chain is built from TRBV10-2 and TRBJ2-5; no definite D call. The ends were cut back, 7 bases at V and 2 bases at J, with 29 bases in the middle. In germline, CDR1 is WSHSY, CDR2 SAAADI. There are 19 residues in the CDR3. The CDR3 bases are TGCGCCAGCACTAAAAATGAAGGACGCCGTCGGCCCCTACAAGAGACCCAGTACTTC. It yields the protein CASTKNEGRRRPLQETQYF.

The chain joins TRBV7-2 to TRBJ2-7; D ambiguous. The CDR3 consists of 12 residues. The germline CDR1 and CDR2 sequences are SGHTA and FQGNSA. The germline V and J ends were trimmed by 5 bases and 5 bases, with 10 bases remaining between them. This CDR3 is CASSISPDEQYF. As DNA, the CDR3 is TGTGCCAGCAGCATATCCCCGGACGAGCAGTACTTC.

The table lists this clonotype with a few counts. V and J are TRBV13 and TRBJ2-1; TRBD1 matches 8 bases. With V trimmed by 5 bases and J by 1 base, 10 bases remained unmatched. The CDR3 runs to 17 residues. The V gene's germline CDR1 is PRHDT and CDR2 FYEKMQ (reference sequence). The CDR3 nucleotides read TGTGCCAGCAGCCCCAGAGGACAGGGAGGTTCCTACAATGAGCAGTTCTTC. It yields the protein CASSPRGQGGSYNEQFF.

Worth noting for this clonotype: One base separates it from a far larger clone, so it is likely a read error. The CDR3, as DNA: TGTGCCAGCAGGCAGGACTACGAGCAGTACTTC. This gives the protein CASRQDYEQYF. This chain uses TRBV6-5 with TRBJ2-7; D is ambiguous. Trimming took off 6 bases at V and 3 bases at J, with 6 bases between the two ends. Germline lookup yields CDR1 MNHEY and CDR2 SVGAGI. This CDR3 spans 11 amino acids.

The chain carries TRBV4-1 and TRBJ2-5, with TRBD2 matching over 11 bases. J was trimmed by 5 bases and V by 5 bases; bases with no gene match: 16. The CDR3 consists of 18 residues. Germline CDR1 is MGHRA and CDR2 is YSYEKL. The CDR3 bases are TGCGCCAGCAGCTATCGAGTGCTAGCGGGAGGAGTCAGCGAGACCCAGTACTTC. Encoded protein: CASSYRVLAGGVSETQYF.

V is TRBV25-1 and J is TRBJ2-1; D may be TRBD2 (6 bases). In germline, CDR1 is MGHDK, CDR2 SYGVNS. This CDR3 contains 15 residues. Trimming took off 6 bases at V and 8 bases at J, with 20 bases between the two ends. CDR3 region: CASSRRPPLAHEQFF. CDR3 sequence (DNA): TGTGCCAGCAGCCGTCGCCCCCCACTAGCCCATGAGCAGTTCTTC.

This clonotype was counted between two and nine times. The chain recombines TRBV18 with TRBJ2-5; no firm D call. Germline V gene data show CDR1 as KGHSH and CDR2 as LQKENI. This CDR3 spans 14 amino acids. V was clipped by 1 base and J by 4 bases, with 10 bases between them. The CDR3 DNA is TGTGCCAGCTCACCACGCCCAGAGAGAGAGACCCAGTACTTC. This gives the protein CASSPRPERETQYF.

CDR3 coding DNA: TGTGCCAGCAGTTCCACAGGGGGTGGGAACAATGAGCAGTTCTTC. Amino acid sequence: CASSSTGGGNNEQFF. V is TRBV27 and J is TRBJ2-1; 8 bases match TRBD1. CDR1 is MNHEY and CDR2 is SMNVEV in the germline V gene (reference sequence). This CDR3 spans 15 amino acids. V lost 4 bases, J lost 5 bases, and 7 bases stayed unmatched.

The chain joins TRBV4-1 to TRBJ2-1; unclear D gene. This CDR3 is 16 amino acids long. The germline V gene has CDR1 MGHRA and CDR2 YSYEKL. The ends were cut back, 3 bases at V and 1 base at J, with 13 bases in the middle. In DNA form, the CDR3 reads TGCGCCAGCAGCCACCCCCTTGGGAATTCCTACAATGAGCAGTTCTTC. Translated: CASSHPLGNSYNEQFF.

The sample holds a few counts of this clonotype. The rearrangement uses TRBV29-1 and TRBJ1-1, with D maybe TRBD1 (6 bases). The germline gives CDR1 SQVTM, CDR2 ANQGSEA. V shed 0 bases and J shed 4 bases, with 12 bases lying between them. CDR3 length: 14 amino acids. CDR3 DNA sequence: TGCAGCGTTGAAGATCCGCAGGGGCTCACTGAAGCTTTCTTT. Protein sequence: CSVEDPQGLTEAFF.

The rearrangement uses TRBV7-9 and TRBJ2-7, with 8 bases fitting TRBD2. This CDR3 is built from 15 residues. Germline CDR1 is SEHNR and CDR2 is FQNEAQ (reference sequence). The V gene end was trimmed by 6 bases and the J gene end by 5 bases; junction bases not matched to a gene: 12. CDR3 loop: CASSQTGGGINEQYF. CDR3 coding DNA: TGTGCCAGCAGTCAAACGGGAGGGGGGATCAACGAGCAGTACTTC.

The chain has TRBV4-1 and TRBJ1-2; unclear D gene. The germline CDR1 and CDR2 sequences are MGHRA and YSYEKL. Trimming left V 2 bases short and J 4 bases short, with 11 bases between. The CDR3 consists of 14 residues. CDR3 in DNA: TGCGCCAGCAGCCAACTGTTCGGAGTCTATGGCTACACCTTC. Translating it yields CASSQLFGVYGYTF.

The chain joins TRBV28 to TRBJ1-3; 7 nucleotides align to TRBD1. From germline, CDR1 is MDHEN and CDR2 SYDVKM. V was clipped by 5 bases and J by 3 bases; unmatched bases: 1. CDR3 size: 13 residues. CDR3 residues: CASSQGVGNTIYF. For the CDR3, the DNA is TGTGCCAGCAGTCAGGGGGTTGGAAACACCATATATTTT.

V usage is TRBV27 and J usage is TRBJ2-5, with 10 bases identical to TRBD1. CDR3 length: 15 amino acids. Germline V gives CDR1 MNHEY, CDR2 SMNVEV (reference sequence). V shed 5 bases and J 5 bases; nucleotides not matched to a gene: 8. The CDR3 DNA sequence: TGTGCCAGCAGTCCCTGGGACAGGGGATCGGAGACCCAGTACTTC. Its translation is CASSPWDRGSETQYF.

This clonotype was recorded once. Its ends do not fully match the called genes, so a read error is possible. This chain links TRBV29-1 with TRBJ2-7, with 8 bases lining up with TRBD1. Germline values: CDR1 SQVTM, CDR2 ANQGSEA. The CDR3 is made up of 13 amino acids. The CDR3 spells CSVEGQGRDEQYF. The CDR3 DNA reads as TGCAGCGTCGAAGGACAGGGTAGGGACGAGCAGTACTTC.

The rearrangement links TRBV11-2 to TRBJ2-4, with 8 bases matching TRBD1. The ends lost 4 bases at V and 0 bases at J; junction bases unmatched: 8. CDR3 length: 17 residues. Germline CDR1 is SGHAT and CDR2 is FQNNGV. DNA of the CDR3: TGTGCCAGCAGCTCTAGACAGGGGACCTTAGCCAAAAACATTCAGTACTTC. The encoded protein is CASSSRQGTLAKNIQYF.

In this sample, this clonotype turned up once. The V gene is TRBV20-1, the J gene TRBJ1-2; 10 nucleotides align to TRBD1. Trimming took 3 bases from V and 7 from J; bases not matched to a gene: 11. The length of the CDR3 is 15 residues. Germline V gene data show CDR1 as DFQATT and CDR2 as SNEGSKA (reference sequence). The CDR3 DNA reads as TGCAGTGCTAGCCCGGCCGTGACAGGGGGCAGTGGCTACACCTTC. This translates into CSASPAVTGGSGYTF.

The J gene is TRBJ2-3, the V gene TRBV7-9; 10 bases line up with TRBD2. CDR3 length equals 15 residues. The germline CDR1 and CDR2 sequences are SEHNR and FQNEAQ (reference sequence). After removal of 5 bases from V and 7 bases from J, the junction contained 9 bases not matched to a gene. CDR3 coding DNA: TGTGCCAGCAGCCCTAGCGGGAGCCGTGGCAATACGCAGTATTTT. Its protein is CASSPSGSRGNTQYF.

The chain links TRBV20-1 to TRBJ1-1; D gene uncertain. V lost 3 bases and J lost 11, with 7 bases in between. Germline V gene lookup returns CDR1 DFQATT and CDR2 SNEGSKA (reference sequence). The CDR3 has 9 residues. The DNA of the CDR3 is TGCAGTGCTAGGATCCACGCTTTCTTT. Its translation: CSARIHAFF.